This T cell receptor beta chain derives from a study of blood T cells in healthy people across ages. Study information: About one barcoded beta molecule per two T cells was captured by template switching.

Findings and limits, study-wide: Roughly linear declines in TCR beta diversity per million T cells occurred with age.

The individuals who served as donors were healthy Caucasians living in Russia, aged roughly 6 to 90. This clonotype showed up just a few times. What it binds is not known. Primed by a sample-barcoded 5' primer and a J-beta primer mix, a second PCR proceeded for 7 to 11 cycles. MiXCR, run by TCRdb on the 5' RACE reads, gives a single entry per CDR3 protein. The profile shows a few hundred thousand distinct CDR3 sequences, about 28% of them singletons. This sample was also put to use in a study of T cells of mothers and their children. That source notes: M1S, a second-PCR primer, added sample barcodes and 2-4 random nucleotides.

This TCR derives from a boy between 2 and 15 years old in good health. The source material was blood.

The DNA of the CDR3 is TGCAGTGCTAGACGGACAGGAGGAAGCGGCTACACCTTC. Translating it yields CSARRTGGSGYTF. V usage is TRBV20-1 and J usage is TRBJ1-2; the match to TRBD1 covers 7 bases. CDR1 is DFQATT, CDR2 SNEGSKA, per germline (reference sequence). The V and J ends lost 2 bases and 8 bases, in that order; junction bases with no gene match: 8. This CDR3 region has 13 residues.